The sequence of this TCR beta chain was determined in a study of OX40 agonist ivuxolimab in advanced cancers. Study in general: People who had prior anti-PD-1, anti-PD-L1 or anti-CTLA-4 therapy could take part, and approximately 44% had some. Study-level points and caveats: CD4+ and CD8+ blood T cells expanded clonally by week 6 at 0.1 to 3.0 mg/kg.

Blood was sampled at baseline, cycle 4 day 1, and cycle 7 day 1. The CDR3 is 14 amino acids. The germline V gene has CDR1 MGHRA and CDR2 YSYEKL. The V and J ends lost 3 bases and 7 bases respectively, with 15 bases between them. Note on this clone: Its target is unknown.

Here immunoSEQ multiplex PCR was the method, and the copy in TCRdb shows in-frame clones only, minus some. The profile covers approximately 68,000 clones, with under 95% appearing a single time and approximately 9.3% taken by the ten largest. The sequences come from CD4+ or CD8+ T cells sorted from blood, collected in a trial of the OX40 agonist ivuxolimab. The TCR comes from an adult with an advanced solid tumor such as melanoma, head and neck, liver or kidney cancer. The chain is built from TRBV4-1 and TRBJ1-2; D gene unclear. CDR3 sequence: CASSQDTLPTGYTF. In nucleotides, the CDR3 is TGCGCCAGCAGCCAGGATACCCTCCCGACTGGCTACACCTTC.